This TCR beta chain is drawn from a study of cytomegalovirus exposure and HLA in healthy donors. Findings and caveats of the study: In terms of immune exposure information, only CMV serostatus was available.

PCR used 60 Vbeta primers and 13 Jbeta primers. TCRdb keeps only in-frame clones here, not all; method: immunoSEQ multiplex PCR. The data show 90,000 to 130,000 clones, about 80% seen once. Regarding this clone: The antigen is not known.

V dropped 4 bases and J dropped 1 base, with 14 bases sitting between them. The CDR3 length is 15 residues. Per germline, CDR1 SNHLY and CDR2 FYNNEI. This TCR derives from a woman aged 18-29 years in good health and CMV-seropositive. V is TRBV2 and J is TRBJ2-7; a weak D match, TRBD2 (5 bases). Sample: PBMCs. In DNA, the CDR3 is TGTGCCAGCAGTGGTATAGGGAGAGTTTCCTACGAGCAGTACTTC. It codes for CASSGIGRVSYEQYF.